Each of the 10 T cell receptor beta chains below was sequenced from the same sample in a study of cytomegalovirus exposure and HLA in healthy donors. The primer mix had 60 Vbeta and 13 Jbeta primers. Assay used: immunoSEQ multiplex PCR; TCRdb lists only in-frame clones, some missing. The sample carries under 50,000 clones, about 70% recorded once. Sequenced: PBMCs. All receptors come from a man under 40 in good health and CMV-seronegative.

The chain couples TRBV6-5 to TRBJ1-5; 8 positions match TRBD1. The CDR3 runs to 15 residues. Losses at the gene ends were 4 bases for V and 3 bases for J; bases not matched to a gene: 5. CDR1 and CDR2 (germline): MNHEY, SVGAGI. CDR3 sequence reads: CASSSRTGNNQPQHF. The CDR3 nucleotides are TGTGCCAGCAGTTCTCGGACAGGGAACAATCAGCCCCAGCATTTT.

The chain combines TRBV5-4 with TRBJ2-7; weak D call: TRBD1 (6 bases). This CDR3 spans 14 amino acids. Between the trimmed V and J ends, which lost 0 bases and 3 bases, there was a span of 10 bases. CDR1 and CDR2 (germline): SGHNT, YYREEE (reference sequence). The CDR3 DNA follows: TGTGCCAGCAGCTTGGCAGGGGTAAGCTACGAGCAGTACTTC. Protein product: CASSLAGVSYEQYF.

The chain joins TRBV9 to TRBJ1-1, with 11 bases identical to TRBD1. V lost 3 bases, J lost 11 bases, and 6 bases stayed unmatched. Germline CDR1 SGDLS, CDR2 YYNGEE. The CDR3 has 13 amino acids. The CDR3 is CASSGTGGLIAFF. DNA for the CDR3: TGTGCCAGCAGCGGGACAGGGGGCCTGATCGCTTTCTTT.

CDR3 loop: CASSPETLSNEQFF. The CDR3 DNA reads as TGTGCCAGCAGCCCAGAGACTCTTTCCAATGAGCAGTTCTTC. This chain uses TRBV11-2 with TRBJ2-1; D unclear. Germline V gives CDR1 SGHAT, CDR2 FQNNGV. This CDR3 has 14 residues. The V end lost 5 bases, the J end lost 6 bases, and 14 bases lay between the germline ends. Looking up the rest from reference TRBV11-2 and TRBJ2-1 gives the full variable domain: EAGVAQSPRYKIIEKRQSVAFWCNPISGHATLYWYQQILGQGPKLLIQFQNNGVVDDSQLPKDRFSAERLKGVDSTLKIQPAKLEDSAVYLCASSPETLSNEQFFGPGTRLTVL.

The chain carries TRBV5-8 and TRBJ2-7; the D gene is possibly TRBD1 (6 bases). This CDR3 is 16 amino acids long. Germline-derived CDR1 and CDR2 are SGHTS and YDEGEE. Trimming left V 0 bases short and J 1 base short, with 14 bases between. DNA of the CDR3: TGTGCCAGCAGCTTGGGATTCTGGACAGCGTCCTACGAGCAGTACTTC. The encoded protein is CASSLGFWTASYEQYF.

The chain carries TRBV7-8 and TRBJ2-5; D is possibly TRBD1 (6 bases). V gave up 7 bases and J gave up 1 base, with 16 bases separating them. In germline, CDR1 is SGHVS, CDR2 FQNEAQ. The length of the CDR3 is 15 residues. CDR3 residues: CASNLWGQGQETQYF. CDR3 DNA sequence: TGTGCCAGCAACCTATGGGGGCAGGGCCAAGAGACCCAGTACTTC.

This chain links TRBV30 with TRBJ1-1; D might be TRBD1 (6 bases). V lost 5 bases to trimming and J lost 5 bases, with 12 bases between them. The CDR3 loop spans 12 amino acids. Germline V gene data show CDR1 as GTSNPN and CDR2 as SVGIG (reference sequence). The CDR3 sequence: CAWQDSHTEAFF. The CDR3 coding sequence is TGTGCCTGGCAGGACAGCCATACTGAAGCTTTCTTT.

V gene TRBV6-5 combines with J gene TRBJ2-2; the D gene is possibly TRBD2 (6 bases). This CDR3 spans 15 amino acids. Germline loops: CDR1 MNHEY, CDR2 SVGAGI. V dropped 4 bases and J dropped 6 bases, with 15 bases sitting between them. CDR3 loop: CASSFLRRGSGELFF. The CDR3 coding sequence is TGTGCCAGCAGTTTCCTTCGGCGGGGCTCCGGGGAGCTGTTTTTT.

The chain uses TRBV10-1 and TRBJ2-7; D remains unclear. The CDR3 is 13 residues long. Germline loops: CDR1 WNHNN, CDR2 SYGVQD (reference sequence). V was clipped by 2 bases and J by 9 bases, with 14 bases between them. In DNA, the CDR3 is TGCGCCAGCAGTGAGGCGGCTACCCACCTGCAGTACTTC. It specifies CASSEAATHLQYF.

The CDR3 DNA is TGTGCCAGCAGCCTGGGGGGAGCCGGGGCCAACGTCCTGACTTTC. Translating gives CASSLGGAGANVLTF. This chain uses TRBV7-2 with TRBJ2-6; a weak D match, TRBD2 (6 bases). The CDR3 extends over 15 amino acids. Germline CDR1 SGHTA, CDR2 FQGNSA. The ends were cut back, 5 bases at V and 4 bases at J, with 12 bases in the middle.